Reported below is one TCR beta chain. This entry comes from a study of blood T cell repertoires in COVID-19. Between the trimmed V and J ends, which lost 7 bases and 5 bases, there was a span of 12 bases. The CDR3 totals 13 residues. Germline values: CDR1 MNHEY, CDR2 SVGAGI. The data were produced by immunoSEQ multiplex PCR, yet TCRdb's version contains in-frame clones alone and is incomplete. The table includes about 190,000 clones, around 89% detected once. The source material was peripheral blood. This chain joins TRBV6-5 and TRBJ2-1, with a weak D call TRBD2 (5 bases). The clonotype originates from a man over 45 with acute or convalescent COVID-19. In nucleotides, the CDR3 is TGTGCCAGCATACCGGACTTCAACAATGAGCAGTTCTTC. Translation: CASIPDFNNEQFF.